This T cell receptor beta chain was identified during a study of shared clonotypes between healthy human individuals. A remark on this clone: Its antigen is unknown.

Produced via immunoSEQ multiplex PCR; TCRdb's table is partial and in-frame only. This sample has about 2 million clones; about 95% occur once, and the top ten carry about 1.1%. Overall study findings and caveats: Genetic and exposure-history diversity was limited by the few donors. An anticipated effect of sequencing depth on clonotype sharing among donors was recognized.

CD45RO-negative, CCR7-positively selected cells formed the naive CD8 fraction, excluding terminally differentiated effector memory CD45RA+ cells. V lost 4 bases and J 5 bases, leaving 23 bases between the germline ends. The CDR3 extends over 17 amino acids. The germline V gene encodes CDR1 MNHEY and CDR2 SMNVEV (reference sequence). This receptor was obtained from a young man in good health. The chain carries TRBV27 and TRBJ1-1; D may be TRBD1 (6 bases). The sample comprised naive CD8+ T cells sorted from blood. The CDR3 spells CASSSASVQGSWTEAFF. As DNA, the CDR3 is TGTGCCAGCAGTTCCGCAAGCGTTCAGGGGAGTTGGACTGAAGCTTTCTTT.